The next 9 T cell receptor beta chains were all read from a single sample in a study of blood T cells in healthy people across ages (dated by TCRdb to the mid-2010s). To prepare the library, 5' RACE was applied. TCRdb shows the sequencer as Illumina HiSeq 2500. A second PCR of about 7 to 12 cycles was run with a J-beta primer mix and a sample-barcoded 5' primer. The public sequencing data were trimmed at Q25 with fastp and processed into clonotypes with MiXCR by TCRdb, which kept only in-frame beta chains. One record per CDR3 amino acid sequence lists the most common genes and DNA. This sample lists roughly 700,000 distinct CDR3 sequences; more than 40% were detected once. The biggest ten clones account for about 32% of the sample. Sequencing was done on a sample of blood. These receptors were obtained from an older woman in good health.

This clonotype occurred once. This sequence joins TRBV7-3 and TRBJ2-4; 9 positions agree with TRBD2. There are 14 residues in the CDR3. J gave up 8 bases and V 2 bases, and 4 bases lay outside the gene matches. Germline CDR1 reads SGHTA; CDR2 reads FQGTGA. This CDR3 reads CASSLGGRGDIQYF. The CDR3 region has the DNA TGTGCCAGCAGCTTAGGCGGGAGGGGGGACATTCAGTACTTC.

V is TRBV20-1 and J is TRBJ2-1; 8 bases line up with TRBD2. Germline CDR1 DFQATT, CDR2 SNEGSKA (reference sequence). CDR3 length: 13 residues. J lost 5 bases, V lost 6 bases, and 6 bases had no gene match. CDR3 region: CSAGLARNNEQFF. The CDR3 DNA reads TGCAGTGCCGGACTAGCTAGAAACAATGAGCAGTTCTTC.

This clonotype was observed a handful of times. This chain links TRBV27 with TRBJ2-5; no clear D gene. The ends were cut back, 8 bases at V and 0 bases at J, with 10 bases in the middle. This CDR3 is 13 amino acids long. CDR1 is MNHEY, CDR2 SMNVEV, per germline (reference sequence). Here the CDR3 reads CASGKPYQETQYF. CDR3 coding DNA: TGTGCCAGCGGCAAACCGTACCAAGAGACCCAGTACTTC.

The gene calls are TRBV21-1 and TRBJ2-1; the DNA was not used to check the table's D call, TRBD1. TRBV21-1 is given as a pseudogene. The CDR3 totals 15 residues. CDR3 residues: CASSRRPGTGNEQFF. DNA of the CDR3: TGTGCCAGCAGCAGACGTCCCGGGACAGGGAATGAGCAGTTCTTC.

The DNA for the CDR3 is TGTGCCAGCAGTGACCGTGACAGGGGCAATGAGCAGTTCTTC. This gives the protein CASSDRDRGNEQFF. The V call is TRBV6-1, the J call TRBJ2-1, with 8 bases that match TRBD1. Unmatched junction bases numbered 4, after V lost 3 bases and J lost 6 bases. Looked up from germline, CDR1 is MNHNS and CDR2 is SASEGT. The CDR3 totals 14 residues.

This clonotype was counted only a few times. This rearrangement joins TRBV28 to TRBJ2-5; D is uncertain. The CDR3 is 14 amino acids. CDR1 and CDR2 (germline): MDHEN, SYDVKM. V shed 4 bases and J shed 5 bases, with 14 bases lying between them. The CDR3 here is CASSSQSGRETQYF. The CDR3 DNA is TGTGCCAGCAGTTCCCAGTCGGGCAGGGAGACCCAGTACTTC. Filled out from reference TRBV28 and TRBJ2-5, the complete variable domain reads DVKVTQSSRYLVKRTGEKVFLECVQDMDHENMFWYRQDPGLGLRLIYFSYDVKMKEKGDIPEGYSVSREKKERFSLILESASTNQTSMYLCASSSQSGRETQYFGPGTRLLVL.

The chain has TRBV24-1 and TRBJ2-4, with a weak D call TRBD1 (6 bases). TRBJ2-5 matches the DNA end more closely, so the J call is doubtful. This CDR3 comprises 14 residues. Germline V gene sequence: CDR1 KGHDR, CDR2 SFDVKD. CDR3 loop: CATSDYRAQETQYF. As DNA, the CDR3 is TGTGCCACCAGTGATTACAGGGCACAAGAGACCCAGTACTTC.

The DNA for the CDR3 is TGTGCCAGCAGTGCTGAGAGCTACGAGCAGTACTTC. Its protein product is CASSAESYEQYF. V and J are TRBV12-3 or TRBV12-4 and TRBJ2-7; D call uncertain. The CDR3 consists of 12 residues. Trimming left V 5 bases short and J 3 bases short, with 8 bases between.

The CDR3 bases are TGTGCCAGCAGCCAAGAGGGAGTCTCCGGCACAGATACGCAGTATTTT. Encoded protein: CASSQEGVSGTDTQYF. J is TRBJ2-3 and V is TRBV4-2, with TRBD2 as a possible D gene (5 bases). There are 16 residues in the CDR3. Trimming removed 0 bases at V and 1 base at J, with 11 bases between. Germline values: CDR1 LGHNA, CDR2 YNFKEQ.